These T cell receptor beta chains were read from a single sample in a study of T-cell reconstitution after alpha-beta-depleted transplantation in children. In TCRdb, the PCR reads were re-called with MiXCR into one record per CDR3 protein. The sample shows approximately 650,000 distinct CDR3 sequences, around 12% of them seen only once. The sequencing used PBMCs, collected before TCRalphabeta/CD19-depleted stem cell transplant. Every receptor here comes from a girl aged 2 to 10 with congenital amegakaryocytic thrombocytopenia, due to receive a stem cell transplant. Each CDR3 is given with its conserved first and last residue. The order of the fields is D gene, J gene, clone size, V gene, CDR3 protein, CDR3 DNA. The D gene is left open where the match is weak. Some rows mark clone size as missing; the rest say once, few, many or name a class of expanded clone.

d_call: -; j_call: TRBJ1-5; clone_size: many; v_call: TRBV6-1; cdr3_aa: CASRFTGTDQPQHF; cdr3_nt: TGTGCCAGCAGATTTACCGGGACGGATCAGCCCCAGCATTTT
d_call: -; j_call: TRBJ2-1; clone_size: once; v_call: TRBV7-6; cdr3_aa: CASSTGETIYNEQFF; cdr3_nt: TGTGCCAGCAGCACCGGCGAGACCATATACAATGAGCAGTTCTTC
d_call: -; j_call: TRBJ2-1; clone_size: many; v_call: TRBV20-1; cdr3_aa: CSASLRTNPPYNEQFF; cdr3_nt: TGCAGTGCTAGCCTGCGGACGAACCCTCCCTACAATGAGCAGTTCTTC
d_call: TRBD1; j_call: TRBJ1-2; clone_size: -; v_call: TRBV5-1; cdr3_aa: CASSLQGAIYGYTF; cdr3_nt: TGCGCCAGCAGCTTACAGGGGGCTATCTATGGCTACACCTTC
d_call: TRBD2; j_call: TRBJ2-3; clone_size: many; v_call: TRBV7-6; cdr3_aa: CAISTSGATDTQYF; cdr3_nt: TGTGCCATCTCGACTAGCGGTGCCACAGATACGCAGTATTTT
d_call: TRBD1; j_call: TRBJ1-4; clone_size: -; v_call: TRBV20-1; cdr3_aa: CSARQPGGKLFF; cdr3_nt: TGCAGTGCTAGGCAGCCAGGGGGAAAACTGTTTTTT
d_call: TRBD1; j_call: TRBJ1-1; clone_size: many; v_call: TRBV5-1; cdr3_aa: CASSLAYRGRNTEAFF; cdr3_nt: TGCGCCAGCAGCTTGGCCTATAGGGGGCGAAACACTGAAGCTTTCTTT
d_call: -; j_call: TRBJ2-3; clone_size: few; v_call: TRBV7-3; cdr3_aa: CASSLTILDFGTDTQYF; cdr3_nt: TGTGCCAGCAGCTTAACGATCCTGGACTTTGGCACAGATACGCAGTATTTT
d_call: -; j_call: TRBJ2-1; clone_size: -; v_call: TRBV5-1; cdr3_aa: CAMGSRNNEQFF; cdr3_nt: TGCGCCATGGGCTCCAGAAACAATGAGCAGTTCTTC
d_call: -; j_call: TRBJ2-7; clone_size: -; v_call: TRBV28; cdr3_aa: CASSPPGISYEQYF; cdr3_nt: TGTGCCAGCAGTCCCCCAGGAATCTCCTACGAGCAGTACTTC
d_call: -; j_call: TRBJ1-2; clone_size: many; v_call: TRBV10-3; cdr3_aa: CAISAQGNYGYTF; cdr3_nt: TGTGCCATCAGTGCCCAGGGGAACTATGGCTACACCTTC
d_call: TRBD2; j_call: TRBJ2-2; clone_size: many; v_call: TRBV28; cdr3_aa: CASSVRLAGLDVTGELFF; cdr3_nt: TGTGCCAGCAGTGTCCGACTAGCGGGGCTAGACGTAACCGGGGAGCTGTTTTTT
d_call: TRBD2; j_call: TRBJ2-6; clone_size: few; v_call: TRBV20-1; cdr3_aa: CSARRESLPSGANVLTF; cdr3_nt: TGCAGTGCTAGGCGGGAGTCCCTCCCCTCTGGGGCCAACGTCCTGACTTTC
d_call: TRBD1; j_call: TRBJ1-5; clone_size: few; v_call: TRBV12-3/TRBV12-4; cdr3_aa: CASSLGPWQGGYQPQHF; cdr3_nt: TGTGCCAGCAGTTTAGGGCCCTGGCAGGGGGGTTATCAGCCCCAGCATTTT